The entry below gives a single TCR beta chain sequence along with its context. Profiled with immunoSEQ multiplex PCR; TCRdb holds only in-frame clones, not every one. Of 130,000 or so clones listed, over 80% are singletons. The data originate from a study of blood T cell repertoires in COVID-19. Background on the study: COVID-19 samples from acute and convalescent phases originated in the United States, Italy and Spain.

Trimming removed 5 bases from V and 2 bases from J, with 3 bases in between. The CDR3 loop spans 10 amino acids. The V gene's germline CDR1 is DFQATT and CDR2 SNEGSKA (reference sequence). The sequenced sample consisted of peripheral blood. The chain joins TRBV20-1 to TRBJ2-5; D is uncertain. The TCR was taken from a man aged 45 to 65 with active COVID-19. In nucleotides, the CDR3 is TGCAGTGCTCATCAAGAGACCCAGTACTTC. Residues: CSAHQETQYF.